In its sample, the clone carrying this T cell receptor beta chain was seen a few times. Antigen unknown. CDR1 MNHNS and CDR2 SASEGT come from the germline V gene. V shed 6 bases and J shed 0 bases, with 9 bases lying between them. This CDR3 is built from 14 residues. After constant-region reverse-primer amplification, full-length variable regions underwent semi-nested PCR with Nested Universal Primer A. One entry per CDR3 protein, called by TCRdb with MiXCR from the 5' RACE reads. The sample lists 9,000 to 9,500 distinct CDR3 sequences; more than 40% were seen once. The study, taken as a whole, reports: Tumor memory CD4+ T cell TCR gene usage was found to cluster with blood and lymph node memory CD4+ cells and with lymph node naive CD4+ cells.

The sorted Tregs were CD4+CD25+CD127-/low cells. The sample taken for sequencing was Tregs sorted from a lymph node. This sequence joins TRBV6-1 and TRBJ2-1; perhaps TRBD2 as D (5 bases). The source of this sequence is a female donor with breast cancer. CDR3 in DNA: TGTGCCAGCAGCACCGGGGTCTCCTACAATGAGCAGTTCTTC. Translation: CASSTGVSYNEQFF.